This T cell receptor beta chain was captured by sequencing in a study of T cell responses to AZD1222 COVID-19 vaccine. Across the whole study: The analysis combined second doses at about 4 or about 12 weeks. General study results and limits: Per reports, nearly half of all spike-specific TCRs target regions that are unmutated in variants. The peak T cell response came first, and repertoires were sampled only after it. White British people made up most donors, females outnumbered males, and clonal diversity was possibly underestimated.

Details on this clone: Its antigen is undetermined.

The V gene's germline CDR1 is MNHEY and CDR2 SMNVEV (reference sequence). J lost 2 bases, V lost 10 bases, and 5 bases had no gene match. The CDR3 has 14 amino acids. Using immunoSEQ multiplex PCR, the repertoire was profiled, and TCRdb retains in-frame clones only, with some absent. This sample has some 150,000 clones, with roughly 92% found just once. The input for sequencing was peripheral blood, taken on day 0 of AZD1222 vaccination. The gene calls are TRBV27 and TRBJ2-6; 7 bases align to TRBD2. The receptor was isolated from an adult in good health. DNA of the CDR3: TGTGCCAACGGGGGGACGGCTGGGGCCAACGTCCTGACTTTC. Amino acid sequence: CANGGTAGANVLTF.